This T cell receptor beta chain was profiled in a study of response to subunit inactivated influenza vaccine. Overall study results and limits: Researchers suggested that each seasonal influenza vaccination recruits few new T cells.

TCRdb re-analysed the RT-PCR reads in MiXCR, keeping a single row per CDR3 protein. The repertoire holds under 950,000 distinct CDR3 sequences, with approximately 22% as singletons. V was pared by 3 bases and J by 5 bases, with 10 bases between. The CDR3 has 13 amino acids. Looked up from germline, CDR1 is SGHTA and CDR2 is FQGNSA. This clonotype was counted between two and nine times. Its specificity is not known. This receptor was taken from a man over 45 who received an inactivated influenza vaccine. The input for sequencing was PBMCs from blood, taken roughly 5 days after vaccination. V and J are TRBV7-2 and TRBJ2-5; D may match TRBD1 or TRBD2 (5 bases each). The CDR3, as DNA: TGTGCCAGCAGCTTCGGCTGGGGGGAGACCCAGTACTTC. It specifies CASSFGWGETQYF.